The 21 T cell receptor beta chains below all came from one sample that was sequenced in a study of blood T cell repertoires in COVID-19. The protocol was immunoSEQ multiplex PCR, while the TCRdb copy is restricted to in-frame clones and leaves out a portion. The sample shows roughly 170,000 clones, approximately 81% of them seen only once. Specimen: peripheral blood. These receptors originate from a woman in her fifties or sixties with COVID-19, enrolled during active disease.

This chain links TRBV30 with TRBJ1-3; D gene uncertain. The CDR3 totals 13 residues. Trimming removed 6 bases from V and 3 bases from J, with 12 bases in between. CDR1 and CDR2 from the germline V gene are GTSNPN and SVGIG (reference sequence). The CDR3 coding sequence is TGTGCCTGTACCGGGGAAAATGGAAACACCATATATTTT. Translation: CACTGENGNTIYF.

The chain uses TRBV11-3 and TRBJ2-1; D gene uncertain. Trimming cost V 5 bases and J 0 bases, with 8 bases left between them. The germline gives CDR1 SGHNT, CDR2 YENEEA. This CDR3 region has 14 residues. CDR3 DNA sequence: TGTGCCAGCAGCCCTCTAAGCTCCTACAATGAGCAGTTCTTC. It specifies CASSPLSSYNEQFF.

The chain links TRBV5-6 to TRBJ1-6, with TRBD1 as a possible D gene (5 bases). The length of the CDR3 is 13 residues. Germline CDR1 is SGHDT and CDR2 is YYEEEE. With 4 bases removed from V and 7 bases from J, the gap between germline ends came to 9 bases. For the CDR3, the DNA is TGTGCCAGCAGCGGGGACTTGAATTCACCCCTCCACTTT. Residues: CASSGDLNSPLHF.

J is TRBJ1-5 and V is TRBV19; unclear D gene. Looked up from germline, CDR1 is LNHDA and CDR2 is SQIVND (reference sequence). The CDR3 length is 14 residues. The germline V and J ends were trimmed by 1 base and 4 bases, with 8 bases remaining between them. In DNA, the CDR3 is TGTGCCAGTAGTATAGTGGCATTAAATCAGCCCCAGCATTTT. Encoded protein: CASSIVALNQPQHF.

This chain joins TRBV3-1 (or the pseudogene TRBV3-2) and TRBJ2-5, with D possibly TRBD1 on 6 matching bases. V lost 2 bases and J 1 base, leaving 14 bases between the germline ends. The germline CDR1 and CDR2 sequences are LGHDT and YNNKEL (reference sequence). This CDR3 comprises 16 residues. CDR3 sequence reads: CASSQTFGTPQETQYF. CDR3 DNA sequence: TGTGCCAGCAGCCAAACCTTTGGGACACCCCAAGAGACCCAGTACTTC.

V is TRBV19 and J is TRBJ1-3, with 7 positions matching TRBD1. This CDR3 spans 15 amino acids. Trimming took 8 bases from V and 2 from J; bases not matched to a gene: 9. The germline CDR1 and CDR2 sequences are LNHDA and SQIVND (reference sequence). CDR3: CASAKDRHPGNTIYF. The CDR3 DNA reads TGTGCCAGTGCCAAGGACAGGCATCCTGGAAACACCATATATTTT.

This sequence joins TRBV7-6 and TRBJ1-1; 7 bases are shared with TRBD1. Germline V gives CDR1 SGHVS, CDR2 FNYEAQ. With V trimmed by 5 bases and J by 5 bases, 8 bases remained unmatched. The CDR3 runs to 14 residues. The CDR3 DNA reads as TGTGCCAGCAGCAATCGACAGGGCACGACTGAAGCTTTCTTT. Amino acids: CASSNRQGTTEAFF. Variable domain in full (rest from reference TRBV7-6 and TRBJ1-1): GAGVSQSPRYKVTKRGQDVALRCDPISGHVSLYWYRQALGQGPEFLTYFNYEAQQDKSGLPNDRFSAERPEGSISTLTIQRTEQRDSAMYRCASSNRQGTTEAFFGQGTRLTVV.

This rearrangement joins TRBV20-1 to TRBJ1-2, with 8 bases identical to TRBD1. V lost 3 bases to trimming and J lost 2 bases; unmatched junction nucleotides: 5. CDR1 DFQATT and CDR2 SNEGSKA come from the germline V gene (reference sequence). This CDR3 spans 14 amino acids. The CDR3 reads CSASDRGLNYGYTF. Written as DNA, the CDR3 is TGCAGTGCTAGTGACAGGGGCCTCAACTATGGCTACACCTTC.

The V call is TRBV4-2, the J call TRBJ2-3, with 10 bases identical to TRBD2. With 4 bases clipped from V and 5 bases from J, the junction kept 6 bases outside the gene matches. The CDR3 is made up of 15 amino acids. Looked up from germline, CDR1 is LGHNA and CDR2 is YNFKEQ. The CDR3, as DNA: TGTGCCAGCAGCCCCGCCGGGACTAGCGAAGATACGCAGTATTTT. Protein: CASSPAGTSEDTQYF.

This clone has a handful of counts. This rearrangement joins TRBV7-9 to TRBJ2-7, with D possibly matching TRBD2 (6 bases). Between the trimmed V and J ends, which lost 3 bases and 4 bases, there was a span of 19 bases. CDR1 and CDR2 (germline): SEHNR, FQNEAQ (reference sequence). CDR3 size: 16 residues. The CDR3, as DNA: TGTGCCAGCAGCTTGGGATCAACTAGCTATGGGTACGAGCAGTACTTC. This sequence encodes CASSLGSTSYGYEQYF.

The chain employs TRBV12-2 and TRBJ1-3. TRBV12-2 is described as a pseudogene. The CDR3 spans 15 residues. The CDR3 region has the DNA TGTGCAAGTCGCCCGGGGGAAGGCTCTGGAAACACCATATATTTT. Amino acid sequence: CASRPGEGSGNTIYF.

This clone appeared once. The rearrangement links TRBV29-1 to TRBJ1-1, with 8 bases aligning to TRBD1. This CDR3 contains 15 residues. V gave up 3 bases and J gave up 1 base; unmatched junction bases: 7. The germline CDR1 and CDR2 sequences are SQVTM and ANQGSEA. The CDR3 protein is CSVERRQGPNTEAFF. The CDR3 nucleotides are TGCAGCGTTGAGAGAAGACAGGGGCCGAACACTGAAGCTTTCTTT.

The CDR3 spells CASSLDSLSNEQYF. The CDR3 bases are TGCGCCAGCAGCTTGGACAGTCTTTCCAACGAGCAGTACTTC. This chain links TRBV5-1 with TRBJ2-7; D uncertain. The germline V gene encodes CDR1 SGHRS and CDR2 YFSETQ. CDR3 size: 14 residues. V shed 0 bases and J shed 5 bases, with 12 bases lying between them.

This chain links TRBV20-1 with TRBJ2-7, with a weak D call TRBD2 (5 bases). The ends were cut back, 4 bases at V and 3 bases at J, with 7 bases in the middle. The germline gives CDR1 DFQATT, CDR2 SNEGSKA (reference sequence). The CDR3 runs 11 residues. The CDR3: CSATGDYEQYF. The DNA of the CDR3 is TGCAGTGCTACCGGGGACTACGAGCAGTACTTC.

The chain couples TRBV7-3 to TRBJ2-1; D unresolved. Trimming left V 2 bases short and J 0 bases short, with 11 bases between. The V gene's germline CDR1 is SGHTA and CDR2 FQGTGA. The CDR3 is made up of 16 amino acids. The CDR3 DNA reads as TGTGCCAGCAGCTTAGAGCTGCGAAGCTCCTACAATGAGCAGTTCTTC. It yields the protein CASSLELRSSYNEQFF.

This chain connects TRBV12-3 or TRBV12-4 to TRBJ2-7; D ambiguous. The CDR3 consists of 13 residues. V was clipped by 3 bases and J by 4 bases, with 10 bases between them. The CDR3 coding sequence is TGTGCCAGCAGTTTCAGATCCCTTTACGAGCAGTACTTC. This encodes CASSFRSLYEQYF.

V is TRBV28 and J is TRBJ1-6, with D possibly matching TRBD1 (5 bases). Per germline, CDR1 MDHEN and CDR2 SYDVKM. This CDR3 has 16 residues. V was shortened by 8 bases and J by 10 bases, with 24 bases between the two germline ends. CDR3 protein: CASVEAGVRAGSPLHF. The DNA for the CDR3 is TGTGCCAGCGTAGAAGCGGGGGTGAGAGCTGGCTCACCCCTCCACTTT.

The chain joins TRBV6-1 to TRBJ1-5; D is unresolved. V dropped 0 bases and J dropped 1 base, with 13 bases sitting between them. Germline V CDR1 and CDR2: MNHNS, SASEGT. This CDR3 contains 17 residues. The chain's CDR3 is CASSEATGIWSNQPQHF. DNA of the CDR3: TGTGCCAGCAGTGAAGCGACGGGGATTTGGAGCAATCAGCCCCAGCATTTT.

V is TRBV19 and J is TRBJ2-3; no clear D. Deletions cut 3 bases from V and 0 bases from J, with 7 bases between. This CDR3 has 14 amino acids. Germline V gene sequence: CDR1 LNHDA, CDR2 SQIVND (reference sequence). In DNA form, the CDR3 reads TGTGCCAGTAGTATGGCATCTAGCACAGATACGCAGTATTTT. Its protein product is CASSMASSTDTQYF.

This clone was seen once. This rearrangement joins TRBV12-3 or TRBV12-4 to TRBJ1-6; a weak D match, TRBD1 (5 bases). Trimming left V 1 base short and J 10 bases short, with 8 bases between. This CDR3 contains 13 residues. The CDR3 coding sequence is TGTGCCAGCAGTTTAGAGGGGCGGTCACCCCTCCACTTT. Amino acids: CASSLEGRSPLHF.

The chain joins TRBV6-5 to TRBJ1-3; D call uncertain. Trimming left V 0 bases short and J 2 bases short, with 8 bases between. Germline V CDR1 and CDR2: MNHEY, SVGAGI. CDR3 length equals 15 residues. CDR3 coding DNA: TGTGCCAGCAGTTACTCCGGCGGGGCTGGAAACACCATATATTTT. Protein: CASSYSGGAGNTIYF.